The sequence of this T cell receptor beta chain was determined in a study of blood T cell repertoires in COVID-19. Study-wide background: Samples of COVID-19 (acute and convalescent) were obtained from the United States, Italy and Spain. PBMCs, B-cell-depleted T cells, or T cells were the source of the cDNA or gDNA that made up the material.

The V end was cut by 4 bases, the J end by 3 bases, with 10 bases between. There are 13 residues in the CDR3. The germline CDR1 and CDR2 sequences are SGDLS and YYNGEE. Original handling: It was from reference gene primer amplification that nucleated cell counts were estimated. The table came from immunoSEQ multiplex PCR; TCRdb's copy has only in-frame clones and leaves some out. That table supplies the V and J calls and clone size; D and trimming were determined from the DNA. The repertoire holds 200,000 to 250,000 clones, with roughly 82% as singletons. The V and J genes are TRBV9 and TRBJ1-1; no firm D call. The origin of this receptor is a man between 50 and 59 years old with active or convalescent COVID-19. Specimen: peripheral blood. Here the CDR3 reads CASSLGTDTEAFF. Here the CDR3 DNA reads TGTGCCAGCAGCCTAGGAACGGACACTGAAGCTTTCTTT.